This T cell receptor (beta chain) was found in a study of blood T cells in healthy people across ages. It was with a sample-barcoded 5' primer and a J-beta primer mix that a second PCR of roughly 7 to 12 cycles was run. MiXCR, run by TCRdb on the 5' RACE reads, gives a single entry per CDR3 protein. The table lists about 1 million distinct CDR3 sequences, 45% of them singletons, with around 18% in the top ten. V dropped 3 bases and J dropped 10 bases, with 25 bases sitting between them. The germline gives CDR1 DFQATT, CDR2 SNEGSKA (reference sequence). This CDR3 contains 15 residues. The sequence was collected from a woman between 55 and 75 years old in good health. Sequencing was carried out using blood. The rearrangement uses TRBV20-1 and TRBJ2-7, with D maybe TRBD1 (6 bases). The CDR3 bases are TGCAGTGCTAGCTTATTAGGACAGACTCAAGAGGCCCAGTACTTC. Translated, it gives CSASLLGQTQEAQYF.